This TCR beta chain was sequenced for a study of neurological immune-mediated disorders. Findings and caveats of the study: Falling below healthy controls, multiple sclerosis showed the least TCR clonal expansion, while HTLV-1-associated myelopathy showed the most.

This clonotype was picked up one time. What it recognizes is unknown. TCRdb itself ran the 5' RACE reads through MiXCR, one entry per CDR3 protein. The sample yields approximately 30,000 distinct CDR3 sequences, just over 4% seen once. This receptor was identified in a woman aged 40-49 years in good health. Sequenced: CD4+ T cells from blood.

CDR3 protein: CASSLETQYF. The CDR3 region has the DNA TGCGCCAGCAGCTTGGAGACCCAGTACTTC. The V call is TRBV5-1, the J call TRBJ2-5; D is unclear. The CDR3 length is 10 residues. V lost 0 bases and J 6 bases, leaving 0 bases between the germline ends. Germline CDR1 SGHRS, CDR2 YFSETQ.